The clone carrying this T cell receptor gamma chain has just a few counts. Its target is not known. The template was reverse-transcribed extracted RNA. Pooled V-gene forward primers with one constant-region reverse primer generated the CDR3 amplicons by multiplex PCR. TCRdb fed the multiplex PCR reads to CATT. In the table there are 6,500 to 10,000 gamma-chain clones, roughly three fifths of which are singletons. The V and J ends lost 0 bases and 3 bases, in that order; junction bases with no gene match: 5. This CDR3 comprises 14 residues. Looked up from germline, CDR1 is EGSTGY and CDR2 is YDSYTSSV. This sample is drawn from a study of Vδ1+ human thymocytes. The study's findings and limits: Unlike peripheral blood Vdelta1+ controls, thymic delta-chain sequences included roughly 18% Vdelta2 and few Vdelta3. Bulk data may be misread because of unexpected Vdelta2 sequences. Thymic TRG and TRD repertoires appeared highly polyclonal.

This clonotype was obtained from a girl under three years old who had congenital heart surgery. V usage is TRGV4 and J usage is TRGJ1 or TRGJ2. Sequencing was carried out using Vdelta1+ gamma-delta thymocytes from the thymus. The subset denotes: FACS-sorted CD3+ TCRalphabeta- TCRVdelta1+ TCRVdelta2- thymocytes. The CDR3 reads CATWDGQGYYKKLF. For the CDR3, the DNA is TGTGCCACCTGGGATGGGCAGGGTTATTATAAGAAACTCTTT.